This T cell receptor beta chain was sequenced in a study of beta chain features in type 1 diabetes. Study-wide results and limits: Compared to healthy donors, patients appeared to have naive, central memory and Treg TCRB repertoires that were more alike. The study found moderately but significantly shorter TCRB CDR3s in all four CD4+ subsets of Type 1 diabetes patients. VDJ junctions from type 1 diabetes patients carried fewer insertions and larger deletions.

It was via CD45RO/CCR7/CD25/CD127/CD95/CD27 that CD4+ naive, central memory, regulatory and stem cell-like memory cells were sorted. Every isolated RNA sample was fully reverse transcribed, so sequencing captured expressed TCRB transcripts. Mean read depth for naive, central memory and regulatory T cell samples was 3.5 million to 4.5 million reads. The repertoire was sequenced with immunoSEQ multiplex PCR; TCRdb's copy has only in-frame clones and lacks some. The table records approximately 280,000 clones, over 12% of them present only once. With 6 bases clipped from V and 3 bases from J, the junction kept 3 bases outside the gene matches. Germline loops: CDR1 SNHLY, CDR2 FYNNEI. This CDR3 contains 13 residues. Turning to this clone: No antigen is known for it.

This receptor was identified in a man between 18 and 35 years old with type 1 diabetes. The sample was naive CD4+ T cells from blood. V is TRBV2 and J is TRBJ2-7; TRBD1 matches 9 bases. CDR3 DNA sequence: TGTGCCAGCAGCGCGACAGGGGGCTACGAGCAGTACTTC. It encodes CASSATGGYEQYF. Full variable domain (missing parts from reference TRBV2 and TRBJ2-7): EPEVTQTPSHQVTQMGQEVILRCVPISNHLYFYWYRQILGQKVEFLVSFYNNEISEKSEIFDDQFSVERPDGSNFTLKIRSTKLEDSAMYFCASSATGGYEQYFGPGTRLTVT.